Reported below is one T cell receptor (beta chain). Antigen unknown. The library protocol tagged individual cDNA molecules with unique molecular identifiers. TCRdb re-derived calls from the 5' RACE reads in MiXCR, one entry per CDR3 protein. The sample includes some 80,000 distinct CDR3 sequences, approximately 13% of them seen just once. This sample stems from a study of early T cells in non-severe SARS-CoV-2 infection. Study-level background: With bulk RNA from unsorted whole blood as input, sequencing yielded unpaired chains. Study observations and caveats: In VDJdb matching, anti-spike CD8 responses were favored while private and CD4 specificities went missing.

Trimming removed 2 bases at V and 3 bases at J, with 11 bases between. CDR1 and CDR2 (germline): SGHRS, YFSETQ. This CDR3 is built from 14 residues. Sequenced: whole blood. The sequence derives from an adult who was a healthcare worker with PCR-confirmed SARS-CoV-2 infection or an uninfected control (not recorded which). The genes are TRBV5-1 and TRBJ1-1, with a tentative D call TRBD1 (5 bases). Here the CDR3 DNA reads TGCGCCAGCAGCTTAAGTCAGGGTGACACTGAAGCTTTCTTT. Translated: CASSLSQGDTEAFF.